This TCR beta chain came from a study of T cells in Graves' hyperthyroidism and ophthalmopathy. A patient was excluded if there was uncontrolled infection, other autoimmune disease, pregnancy or lactation. It was over 9.5 ml of fresh peripheral blood that supplied the PBMCs. This clonotype has more than one count but fewer than ten. Antigen specificity is unknown. The V gene lost 5 bases and the J gene lost 0 bases, with 4 bases spanning the gap. Germline CDR1 GTSNPN, CDR2 SVGIG (reference sequence). The CDR3 totals 12 residues. TCR beta CDR3 regions were amplified from RNA transcripts. Researchers ran a first-round RT-PCR on the TCR CDR3 using the HTBI primer set. TCRdb recomputed calls from the multiplex PCR reads with MiXCR, one row per CDR3 protein. The sample holds about 500,000 distinct CDR3 sequences, more than 15% seen once. Overall study results and limits: The model predicted ophthalmopathy a median around 6.5 months before onset.

This sequence was found in a woman under 40 with Graves' ophthalmopathy. The rearrangement joins TRBV30 to TRBJ1-4; D is unresolved. Sequenced: blood. The CDR3 DNA sequence: TGTGCCTGGGAGGCAACTAATGAAAAACTGTTTTTT. The encoded protein is CAWEATNEKLFF.